The sequence of this T cell receptor (beta chain) was determined in a study of monozygotic twins with cystic fibrosis. The CDR3 extends over 14 amino acids. V was clipped by 6 bases and J by 0 bases, with 11 bases between them. CDR1 and CDR2 (germline): MNHEY, SMNVEV (reference sequence). Measured with immunoSEQ multiplex PCR; TCRdb has only the in-frame clones, and not every one. The top ten clones hold 0.15% of a sample with approximately 20,000 clones, around 97% of them seen once. The sequenced sample was blood. V usage is TRBV27 and J usage is TRBJ2-5, with D perhaps matching TRBD1 (5 bases). This clonotype originated in a girl between 10 and 17 years old with cystic fibrosis. For the CDR3, the DNA is TGTGCCAGCAGCCTATACAGGAACCAAGAGACCCAGTACTTC. Translation: CASSLYRNQETQYF.